This TCR beta chain was observed in a study of blood T cell repertoires in COVID-19. About the research overall: The samples span acute and convalescent COVID-19 from the United States, Italy and Spain. Sources were T cells, B-cell-depleted T cells, or PBMCs; the material itself was cDNA or gDNA.

In the original workflow: Nucleated cell number was recorded as an estimate derived from reference gene primer amplification. TCRdb keeps only in-frame clones here, not all; method: immunoSEQ multiplex PCR. That table furnishes V, J and clone size, whereas the DNA furnished D and trimming. The sample has almost 400,000 clones, approximately 88% seen once. Per the germline V gene, CDR1 is GTSNPN and CDR2 is SVGIG (reference sequence). The CDR3 is 11 residues long. The V end was cut by 3 bases, the J end by 8 bases, with 10 bases between. Individuals aged roughly 18 to 95 years were recruited from fewer than 30 US areas.

The J gene is TRBJ1-1, the V gene TRBV30; weak D call: TRBD1 (6 bases). Sequenced sample: PBMCs or T cells enriched from blood (not recorded which). The clonotype originates from a woman aged 25 to 45 with acute COVID-19. CDR3 coding DNA: TGTGCCTGGAGCGAAACAGGGGAAGCTTTCTTT. It yields the protein CAWSETGEAFF. Full variable domain (missing parts from reference TRBV30 and TRBJ1-1): SQTIHQWPATLVQPVGSPLSLECTVEGTSNPNLYWYRQAAGRGLQLLFYSVGIGQISSEVPQNLSASRPQDRQFILSSKKLLLSDSGFYLCAWSETGEAFFGQGTRLTVV.